This entry lists 16 T cell receptor beta chains sequenced from one sample in a study of identifying expanded T cells in peripheral blood. The table came from immunoSEQ multiplex PCR; TCRdb's copy has only in-frame clones and leaves some out. This sample has more than 75,000 clones, with approximately 86% found just once. Sequencing was performed on blood. These receptors all stem from a person between 18 and 75 years old in good health.

The chain has TRBV9 and TRBJ2-3; TRBD2 matches 10 bases. With V trimmed by 4 bases and J by 6 bases, 8 bases remained unmatched. Germline loops: CDR1 SGDLS, CDR2 YYNGEE. This CDR3 is built from 15 residues. CDR3 nucleotides: TGTGCCAGCAGCTGGGGGGGACTAGCGTCCGATACGCAGTATTTT. Its translation: CASSWGGLASDTQYF.

The chain combines TRBV30 with TRBJ2-7; D remains unclear. The V end lost 8 bases, the J end lost 0 bases, and 5 bases lay between the germline ends. This CDR3 spans 10 amino acids. The germline V gene encodes CDR1 GTSNPN and CDR2 SVGIG (reference sequence). CDR3 region: CAALSYEQYF. In nucleotides, the CDR3 is TGTGCCGCCCTCTCCTACGAGCAGTACTTC.

DNA for the CDR3: TGTGCCAGCAGTGCCGAGGTATGGGTTGGGTCGGGGGACGAGCAGTACTTC. Protein product: CASSAEVWVGSGDEQYF. This chain uses TRBV6-1 with TRBJ2-7; TRBD2 might be the D (6 bases). Germline lookup yields CDR1 MNHNS and CDR2 SASEGT. Trimming stripped 4 bases from V and 5 bases from J, with 24 bases between. The CDR3 sequence is 17 residues long.

This clone was counted a single time. The chain has TRBV7-6 and TRBJ1-5; D remains unclear. The CDR3 contains 13 residues. V was shortened by 0 bases and J by 6 bases, with 6 bases between the two germline ends. Per the germline V gene, CDR1 is SGHVS and CDR2 is FNYEAQ. CDR3 amino acids: CASSLAEGQPQHF. The CDR3 nucleotides are TGTGCCAGCAGCTTAGCAGAGGGTCAGCCCCAGCATTTT.

The rearrangement joins TRBV19 to TRBJ1-1, with D maybe TRBD1 (5 bases). Germline CDR1 LNHDA, CDR2 SQIVND (reference sequence). The V gene lost 8 bases and the J gene lost 4 bases, with 11 bases spanning the gap. The CDR3 covers 12 residues. The CDR3 here is CASLTGGTEAFF. DNA for the CDR3: TGTGCCAGTCTCACGGGGGGCACTGAAGCTTTCTTT. Based on the CDR3 plus reference TRBV19 and TRBJ1-1, the full variable domain is DGGITQSPKYLFRKEGQNVTLSCEQNLNHDAMYWYRQDPGQGLRLIYYSQIVNDFQKGDIAEGYSVSREKKESFPLTVTSAQKNPTAFYLCASLTGGTEAFFGQGTRLTVV.

As for this clone: Because the CDR3's place on the DNA is in doubt, the DNA is left out and the CDR3 is given as listed by TCRdb. The chain has TRBV29-1 and TRBJ1-2; TRBD1, the table's D call, was not compared with the DNA. Germline loops: CDR1 SQVTM, CDR2 ANQGSEA. The CDR3 is 12 residues long, counting both termini. This chain's CDR3 is CSVASGAHLRTF.

The CDR3 is CATGIRRASTDTQYF. CDR3 DNA: TGTGCCACCGGGATTCGGCGGGCAAGCACAGATACGCAGTATTTT. The chain combines TRBV15 with TRBJ2-3; weak D call: TRBD2 (5 bases). The germline V and J ends were trimmed by 8 bases and 0 bases, with 15 bases remaining between them. The germline CDR1 and CDR2 sequences are LNHNV and YYDKDF (reference sequence). This CDR3 has 15 amino acids.

The chain employs TRBV27 and TRBJ1-1; tentatively, D is TRBD1 (5 bases). The CDR3 totals 13 residues. Trimming cost V 2 bases and J 6 bases, with 10 bases left between them. CDR1 is MNHEY, CDR2 SMNVEV, per germline (reference sequence). CDR3 amino acids: CASSLTQGAEAFF. In nucleotides, the CDR3 is TGTGCCAGCAGTTTAACCCAGGGAGCTGAAGCTTTCTTT.

The rearrangement links TRBV6-1 to TRBJ1-1; the match to TRBD1 covers 8 bases. CDR1 and CDR2 from the germline V gene are MNHNS and SASEGT. The V segment lost 3 bases and the J segment 8 bases; nucleotides outside the gene matches: 17. CDR3 length: 17 residues. DNA for the CDR3: TGTGCCAGCAGTGACACTATTCCGGACAGGGTGCCAATCGAAGCTTTCTTT. This encodes CASSDTIPDRVPIEAFF.

The DNA of the CDR3 is TGTGCCAGCAGCGTAGGGGGCAGCAATCAGCCCCAGCATTTT. Translated: CASSVGGSNQPQHF. The gene calls are TRBV9 and TRBJ1-5; weak D call: TRBD1 (5 bases). Trimming took 0 bases from V and 1 from J, leaving 5 bases between them. The V gene's germline CDR1 is SGDLS and CDR2 YYNGEE. CDR3 length: 14 amino acids.

J is TRBJ1-6 and V is TRBV7-9, with a tentative D call TRBD1 (5 bases). Per germline, CDR1 SEHNR and CDR2 FQNEAQ (reference sequence). The ends were cut back, 2 bases at V and 9 bases at J, with 11 bases in the middle. CDR3 length: 14 residues. DNA for the CDR3: TGTGCCAGCAGCTTACGGGAGAGGGGTTCACCCCTCCACTTT. This encodes CASSLRERGSPLHF.

This sequence joins TRBV27 and TRBJ1-6; TRBD1 matches at 7 bases. CDR3 length equals 14 residues. Trimming cost V 7 bases and J 8 bases; bases outside gene matches: 8. Germline V gives CDR1 MNHEY, CDR2 SMNVEV (reference sequence). DNA for the CDR3: TGTGCCAGCAAGACGGTTGACAGGGATTCACCCCTCCACTTT. Protein sequence: CASKTVDRDSPLHF.

This chain uses TRBV11-3 with TRBJ1-2; TRBD1 is a possible D gene (5 bases). Germline CDR1 SGHNT, CDR2 YENEEA. The CDR3 spans 13 residues. Trimming shortened V by 5 bases and J by 7 bases, and 14 bases separated the two germline ends. CDR3: CASSLRAGTGYTF. The DNA for the CDR3 is TGTGCCAGCAGCCTCAGGGCAGGGACTGGCTACACCTTC.

The CDR3 region is CASTSNGEAFF. CDR3 nucleotides: TGTGCCAGCACGAGTAACGGTGAAGCTTTCTTT. The chain combines TRBV6-5 with TRBJ1-1; no clear D. The germline CDR1 and CDR2 sequences are MNHEY and SVGAGI. The CDR3 runs 11 residues. Trimming stripped 7 bases from V and 7 bases from J, with 10 bases between.

The gene calls are TRBV6-4 and TRBJ1-2; D gene ambiguous. The CDR3 consists of 13 residues. Trimming removed 4 bases from V and 5 bases from J, with 11 bases in between. The germline CDR1 and CDR2 sequences are MRHNA and SNTAGT. DNA for the CDR3: TGTGCCAGCAGTGTGGGATCGAATTATGGCTACACCTTC. It translates to CASSVGSNYGYTF.

The rearrangement uses TRBV5-1 and TRBJ1-1, with D possibly TRBD1 on 5 matching bases. The length of the CDR3 is 13 residues. Germline CDR1 SGHRS, CDR2 YFSETQ. V lost 7 bases, J lost 1 base, and 11 bases lay in between. CDR3 sequence (DNA): TGCGCCAGCGGCAGGGACGGGAACACTGAAGCTTTCTTT. It yields the protein CASGRDGNTEAFF.